Included here is one TCR beta chain sequence, with context. Both iRepertoire HTBI primers and Arm-PCR of CDR3 regions were used to build the TCR beta libraries. Authors' methods: Samples jointly harbored about 63 TRBV and more than eleven TRBJ segments. MiXCR, run by TCRdb on the multiplex PCR reads, gives a single entry per CDR3 protein. Here the V and J calls rest on TCRdb's processing, not on the authors' analysis. The table has hundreds of thousands of distinct CDR3 sequences, around 30% seen once. This sample was included in a study of regulatory T cells in long-lasting Graves disease. Trimming left V 1 base short and J 10 bases short, with 10 bases between. In germline, CDR1 is PRHDT, CDR2 FYEKMQ (reference sequence). The CDR3 is made up of 12 amino acids. Time point: persistent/refractory GD, antithyroid drugs over 5 years with positive TRAb. The TCR library was prepared using RNA isolated from PBMCs.

The chain has TRBV13 and TRBJ1-1; possibly TRBD1 for D (5 bases). This clonotype originated in a female donor with Graves disease. The starting material was peripheral blood mononuclear cells (PBMCs), obtained when the disease was refractory, from a patient treated with antithyroid drugs. CDR3 bases: TGTGCCAGCAGCTTAGAGAGGGGCTCAGCTTTCTTT. This gives the protein CASSLERGSAFF.